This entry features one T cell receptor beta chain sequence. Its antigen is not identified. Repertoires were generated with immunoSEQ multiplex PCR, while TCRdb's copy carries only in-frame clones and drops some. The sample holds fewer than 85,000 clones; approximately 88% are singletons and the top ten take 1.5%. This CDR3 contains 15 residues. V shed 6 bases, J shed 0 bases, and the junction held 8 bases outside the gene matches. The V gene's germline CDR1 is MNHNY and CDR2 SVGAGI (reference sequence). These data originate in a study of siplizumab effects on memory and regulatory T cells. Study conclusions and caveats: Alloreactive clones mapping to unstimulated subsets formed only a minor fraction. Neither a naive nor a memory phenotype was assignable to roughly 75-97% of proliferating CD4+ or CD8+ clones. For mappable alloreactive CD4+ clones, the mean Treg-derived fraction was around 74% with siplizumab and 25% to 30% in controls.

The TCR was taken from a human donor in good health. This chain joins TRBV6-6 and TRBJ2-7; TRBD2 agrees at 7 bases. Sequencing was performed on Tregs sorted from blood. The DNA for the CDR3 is TGTGCCAGCAGCTCCTCTGGGAGGGGCTCCTACGAGCAGTACTTC. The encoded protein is CASSSSGRGSYEQYF.